The T cell receptor beta chain described here comes from a study of shared clonotypes between healthy human individuals. Study overall: The study drew on a couple of women and three men aged 18 to 49 as donors.

The donors were adults (healthy and HIV-negative) with no recent acute infections or vaccinations. The CDR3 length is 15 residues. CDR1 is MDHEN and CDR2 is SYDVKM in the germline V gene. V was trimmed by 6 bases and J by 3 bases, leaving 14 bases between them. Execution of the assay was at deep level. A roughly 200 ng quantity of DNA, approximately 29,000 T cell genomes, went into the sorted-subset replicate PCRs. TCRdb's copy holds only in-frame clones and misses some; the assay was immunoSEQ multiplex PCR. This table holds about 980,000 clones, 76% found once. The source is a man younger than 35 in good health. V usage is TRBV28 and J usage is TRBJ2-2, with D perhaps TRBD1 or TRBD2 (5 bases each). Source material: memory CD4+ T cells sorted from blood. Subset specified: CD45RA-negative fraction. The DNA of the CDR3 is TGTGCCAGCAGCGATTCAGGGCGGGACACCGGGGAGCTGTTTTTT. Translated, it gives CASSDSGRDTGELFF.